This paragraph covers one T cell receptor (beta chain) sequence. Its specificity is unknown. The CDR3 spans 14 residues. Germline lookup yields CDR1 LNHNV and CDR2 YYDKDF (reference sequence). Trimming took off 0 bases at V and 3 bases at J, with 6 bases between the two ends. Random hexamers served to reverse transcribe roughly 0.45 to 1 ug RNA. Across 54 Vbeta and 13 Jbeta, immunoSEQ multiplex PCR amplified TCR beta CDR3. TCRdb independently ran MiXCR on the immunoSEQ multiplex PCR reads; one entry per CDR3 protein. The repertoire includes roughly 100,000 distinct CDR3 sequences, around 94% of them detected once, and about 0.42% sits in the top ten. This specimen comes from a study of CD8 T cells in Susac syndrome. Study at large: Within the sequenced group of Susac syndrome patients, about 6 showed active disease and eight or nine were in remission.

Study-wide results and caveats: Approximately 16 Susac-specific public clones were found in total CD8+ repertoires and four or five in CD8+ TEMRA repertoires.

Material: CD8+ T cells from PBMCs. The TCR sequence derives from a human donor with Susac syndrome. The chain joins TRBV15 to TRBJ1-5; D is perhaps TRBD1 (5 bases). The CDR3: CATSRDRVNQPQHF. The CDR3, as DNA: TGTGCCACCAGCAGAGACAGGGTCAATCAGCCCCAGCATTTT.